The source of this TCR beta chain is a study of shared clonotypes between healthy human individuals. CDR1 and CDR2 (germline): SGHNT, YENEEA. There are 17 residues in the CDR3. Trimming took 3 bases from V and 4 from J; bases not matched to a gene: 14. Clones were sequenced by immunoSEQ multiplex PCR, and TCRdb holds only the in-frame ones, with some missing. The sample lists around 550,000 clones, 96% occurring once. Donors had no recently reported acute infections or vaccinations and were HIV-negative. V is TRBV11-3 and J is TRBJ2-5; TRBD2 aligns across 7 bases. The sample comprised naive CD4+ T cells sorted from blood. As for subset: CD45RA+ positively selected. This receptor was obtained from a young woman in good health. This CDR3 reads CASSLGTSARKGETQYF. The DNA for the CDR3 is TGTGCCAGCAGCTTGGGAACTAGCGCCCGGAAAGGAGAGACCCAGTACTTC. Variable domain in full (rest from reference TRBV11-3 and TRBJ2-5): EAGVVQSPRYKIIEKKQPVAFWCNPISGHNTLYWYLQNLGQGPELLIRYENEEAVDDSQLPKDRFSAERLKGVDSTLKIQPAELGDSAVYLCASSLGTSARKGETQYFGPGTRLLVL.